These 32 T cell receptor beta chains were all obtained from the same sample, sequenced in a study of CD8 T cells in Susac syndrome. Reverse transcription used about 0.45 to 1 ug RNA and random hexamers. Via MiXCR, TCRdb re-called the immunoSEQ multiplex PCR reads, giving one row per CDR3 protein. The sample lists approximately 190,000 distinct CDR3 sequences, roughly 96% seen once, with 0.093% in the top ten. The material sequenced was CD4+ T cells from PBMCs. These receptors all stem from a human donor with multiple sclerosis.

This chain links TRBV4-1 with TRBJ2-7, with 8 bases identical to TRBD1. This CDR3 has 16 residues. Losses at the gene ends were 0 bases for V and 6 bases for J; bases not matched to a gene: 10. The germline CDR1 and CDR2 sequences are MGHRA and YSYEKL. The CDR3 region is CASSQEWTGYGVEQYF. The CDR3 region has the DNA TGCGCCAGCAGCCAAGAGTGGACAGGGTACGGCGTCGAGCAGTACTTC.

J is TRBJ2-3 and V is TRBV2; no definite D call. Trimming took 4 bases from V and 1 from J, leaving 6 bases between them. Germline CDR1 reads SNHLY; CDR2 reads FYNNEI. The CDR3 spans 13 residues. The CDR3 DNA reads as TGTGCCAGCAGTGTCCCCGGCACAGATACGCAGTATTTT. Protein product: CASSVPGTDTQYF.

The chain carries TRBV29-1 and TRBJ2-1; D is ambiguous. V was trimmed by 7 bases and J by 6 bases, leaving 4 bases between them. Germline V gene sequence: CDR1 SQVTM, CDR2 ANQGSEA. The CDR3 is 9 amino acids. The CDR3 nucleotides are TGCAGCGGGGCCAATGAGCAGTTCTTC. Residues: CSGANEQFF.

This sequence joins TRBV30 and TRBJ1-2; tentative D call: TRBD1 (6 bases). The CDR3 is 13 residues long. V shed 4 bases and J shed 8 bases, with 17 bases lying between them. The V gene's germline CDR1 is GTSNPN and CDR2 SVGIG (reference sequence). The CDR3 loop reads CAWTIQGLWGYTF. CDR3 nucleotides: TGTGCCTGGACCATACAGGGTCTATGGGGCTACACCTTC.

The chain joins TRBV9 to TRBJ1-4; no firm D call. Germline V gene data show CDR1 as SGDLS and CDR2 as YYNGEE. CDR3 size: 12 residues. The V end was cut by 5 bases, the J end by 8 bases, with 10 bases between. Here the CDR3 DNA reads TGTGCCAGCAGTCCCTCCGACGAAAAACTGTTTTTT. Translation gives CASSPSDEKLFF.

The V call is TRBV2, the J call TRBJ1-5, with a possible D match to TRBD1 (6 bases). The germline V and J ends were trimmed by 10 bases and 2 bases, with 15 bases remaining between them. The length of the CDR3 is 14 residues. In germline, CDR1 is SNHLY, CDR2 FYNNEI. The CDR3 DNA is TGTGCCATTAGGAGGGGGGCGGGCAATCAGCCCCAGCATTTT. Translation gives CAIRRGAGNQPQHF.

V usage is TRBV29-1 and J usage is TRBJ2-5, with a tentative D call TRBD1 (5 bases). Between the trimmed V and J ends, which lost 4 bases and 4 bases, there was a span of 13 bases. CDR1 SQVTM and CDR2 ANQGSEA come from the germline V gene. This CDR3 comprises 13 residues. The CDR3 reads CSVGAGIGETQYF. The CDR3 DNA sequence: TGCAGCGTTGGTGCAGGGATAGGAGAGACCCAGTACTTC.

The rearrangement joins TRBV20-1 to TRBJ2-4, with 9 bases fitting TRBD1. The CDR3 extends over 13 amino acids. CDR1 and CDR2 (germline): DFQATT, SNEGSKA (reference sequence). The V and J ends lost 8 bases and 1 base, in that order; junction bases with no gene match: 3. CDR3 loop: CSLQGAAKNIQYF. CDR3 in DNA: TGCAGTCTACAGGGGGCCGCCAAAAACATTCAGTACTTC.

This chain connects TRBV7-9 to TRBJ2-5, with 8 bases fitting TRBD1. After removal of 4 bases from V and 2 bases from J, the junction contained 3 bases not matched to a gene. CDR3 size: 14 residues. CDR1 is SEHNR and CDR2 is FQNEAQ in the germline V gene (reference sequence). The CDR3 reads CASSSRTGQETQYF. CDR3 bases: TGTGCCAGCAGCTCTCGGACAGGGCAAGAGACCCAGTACTTC.

The chain uses TRBV20-1 and TRBJ2-7; no clear D. V was clipped by 4 bases and J by 0 bases, with 10 bases between them. CDR1 and CDR2 (germline): DFQATT, SNEGSKA (reference sequence). The CDR3 spans 13 residues. CDR3 residues: CSAKPLDSYEQYF. The CDR3 DNA is TGCAGTGCTAAACCGCTCGACTCCTACGAGCAGTACTTC.

This clonotype appeared a few times. The chain couples TRBV28 to TRBJ1-2; 9 nucleotides agree with TRBD1. The CDR3 runs to 13 residues. Unmatched junction bases numbered 1, after V lost 3 bases and J lost 5 bases. Looked up from germline, CDR1 is MDHEN and CDR2 is SYDVKM. The chain's CDR3 is CASSLDRGYGYTF. The CDR3 DNA reads as TGTGCCAGCAGTTTGGACAGGGGTTATGGCTACACCTTC.

The chain carries TRBV3-1 and TRBJ2-5, with 7 bases aligning to TRBD2. Per the germline V gene, CDR1 is LGHDT and CDR2 is YNNKEL (reference sequence). The CDR3 consists of 14 residues. After removal of 3 bases from V and 5 bases from J, the junction contained 6 bases not matched to a gene. The CDR3, as DNA: TGTGCCAGCAGCCACTCGGGAGGAGGCGAGACCCAGTACTTC. It specifies CASSHSGGGETQYF.

This chain joins TRBV6-1 and TRBJ1-5; D is perhaps TRBD1 (6 bases). The CDR3 sequence is 14 residues long. Looked up from germline, CDR1 is MNHNS and CDR2 is SASEGT. V lost 9 bases and J lost 4, with 16 bases in between. As DNA, the CDR3 is TGTGCCAGTGCGATACGGGACACAAATCAGCCCCAGCATTTT. Translation gives CASAIRDTNQPQHF.

The chain couples TRBV19 to TRBJ2-5; possibly TRBD2 for D (6 bases). The V gene lost 1 base and the J gene lost 5 bases, with 8 bases spanning the gap. The CDR3 extends over 13 amino acids. Germline CDR1 reads LNHDA; CDR2 reads SQIVND (reference sequence). Here the CDR3 reads CASSIGRAETQYF. The CDR3 region has the DNA TGTGCCAGTAGTATAGGGAGGGCGGAGACCCAGTACTTC.

The chain joins TRBV3-1 to TRBJ2-7; TRBD1 matches 9 bases. The CDR3 sequence is 16 residues long. Germline loops: CDR1 LGHDT, CDR2 YNNKEL (reference sequence). V trimming: 0 bases; J trimming: 2 bases; junction bases outside the gene matches: 5. CDR3 sequence (DNA): TGTGCCAGCAGCCAAGATAGTGGGACAGGGCCCTACGAGCAGTACTTC. It encodes CASSQDSGTGPYEQYF.

V usage is TRBV25-1 and J usage is TRBJ2-5, with D perhaps being TRBD1 or TRBD2 (5 bases each). The CDR3 is 13 residues long. Germline loops: CDR1 MGHDK, CDR2 SYGVNS. V lost 7 bases and J lost 5, with 14 bases in between. The CDR3 loop reads CASTGLAGETQYF. Written as DNA, the CDR3 is TGTGCCAGCACGGGGCTAGCCGGGGAGACCCAGTACTTC.

The rearrangement links TRBV20-1 to TRBJ1-2; no reliable D call. Germline lookup yields CDR1 DFQATT and CDR2 SNEGSKA (reference sequence). This CDR3 contains 13 residues. The germline V and J ends were trimmed by 0 bases and 10 bases, with 15 bases remaining between them. This CDR3 reads CSARDQLDVLYTF. In DNA form, the CDR3 reads TGCAGTGCTAGAGATCAGTTGGACGTGCTCTACACCTTC.

The V call is TRBV5-1, the J call TRBJ2-1; weak D call: TRBD2 (5 bases). The V end was cut by 7 bases, the J end by 0 bases, with 5 bases between. The CDR3 is 12 residues long. In germline, CDR1 is SGHRS, CDR2 YFSETQ. The CDR3 DNA reads as TGCGCCAGCGGGAGCTCCTACAATGAGCAGTTCTTC. It translates to CASGSSYNEQFF.

This chain connects TRBV12-3 or TRBV12-4 to TRBJ2-7, with a weak D call TRBD1 (6 bases). The CDR3 has 14 amino acids. Trimming left V 6 bases short and J 3 bases short, with 15 bases between. DNA of the CDR3: TGTGCCAGCAGATCCTCCGGGACACTCTACGAGCAGTACTTC. Protein product: CASRSSGTLYEQYF.

This chain uses TRBV20-1 with TRBJ1-1, with 8 bases that match TRBD1. CDR1 and CDR2 from the germline V gene are DFQATT and SNEGSKA (reference sequence). The J segment lost 1 base and the V segment lost 8 bases, leaving 6 bases of the junction unmatched. CDR3 length: 13 amino acids. The CDR3 loop is CSPRQGTNTEAFF. The CDR3 DNA is TGCAGTCCTCGACAGGGGACGAACACTGAAGCTTTCTTT.

This rearrangement joins TRBV29-1 to TRBJ1-1; 7 nucleotides align to TRBD1. V dropped 3 bases and J dropped 0; count of bases not matched to a gene: 4. The length of the CDR3 is 14 residues. Germline CDR1 SQVTM, CDR2 ANQGSEA. CDR3 in DNA: TGCAGCGTTGACGTACAGGGGATGAACACTGAAGCTTTCTTT. It specifies CSVDVQGMNTEAFF.

The chain joins TRBV12-3 or TRBV12-4 to TRBJ1-2; no reliable D call. Between the trimmed V and J ends, which lost 2 bases and 8 bases, there was a span of 9 bases. This CDR3 contains 12 residues. CDR3 coding DNA: TGTGCCAGCAGTTTATACCTGAAGGGCTACACCTTC. Protein product: CASSLYLKGYTF.

This chain joins TRBV15 and TRBJ2-7; perhaps TRBD2 as D (5 bases). Looked up from germline, CDR1 is LNHNV and CDR2 is YYDKDF (reference sequence). V dropped 1 base and J dropped 5 bases, with 9 bases sitting between them. The CDR3 spans 13 residues. CDR3 DNA: TGTGCCACCAGCAGAGGGGAGCGAAACGAGCAGTACTTC. This sequence encodes CATSRGERNEQYF.

V is TRBV23-1 and J is TRBJ1-2, with D unresolved. TRBV23-1 is annotated as an ORF whose role is uncertain. Trimming removed 3 bases from V and 3 bases from J, with 11 bases in between. The CDR3 is made up of 14 amino acids. The CDR3 spells CASSQADGHYGYTF. The CDR3 coding sequence is TGCGCCAGCAGTCAGGCCGATGGGCACTATGGCTACACCTTC.

V gene TRBV20-1 combines with J gene TRBJ1-2; D is ambiguous. Between the trimmed V and J ends, which lost 3 bases and 8 bases, there was a span of 19 bases. This CDR3 has 14 amino acids. Per germline, CDR1 DFQATT and CDR2 SNEGSKA (reference sequence). The CDR3 nucleotides are TGCAGTGCTAGCCGGGCCAGGTCTATCGACGGCTACACCTTC. The encoded protein is CSASRARSIDGYTF.

The chain joins TRBV24-1 to TRBJ2-5, with TRBD2 matching over 8 bases. The CDR3 extends over 15 amino acids. V lost 4 bases and J lost 7; bases outside the gene matches: 10. Germline CDR1 KGHDR, CDR2 SFDVKD. CDR3 amino acids: CATSDSGLATGTQYF. The CDR3 DNA reads TGTGCCACCAGTGACTCCGGACTAGCTACGGGGACCCAGTACTTC.

This rearrangement joins TRBV28 to TRBJ1-4; 7 bases agree with TRBD1. J lost 8 bases, V lost 7 bases, and 13 bases had no gene match. Germline V lookup: CDR1 MDHEN, CDR2 SYDVKM. This CDR3 contains 15 residues. CDR3: CASTDGAGGREKLFF. The CDR3 DNA follows: TGTGCCAGCACCGACGGTGCAGGGGGAAGGGAAAAACTGTTTTTT. The entire variable domain, with the rest obtained from reference TRBV28 and TRBJ1-4, is as follows: DVKVTQSSRYLVKRTGEKVFLECVQDMDHENMFWYRQDPGLGLRLIYFSYDVKMKEKGDIPEGYSVSREKKERFSLILESASTNQTSMYLCASTDGAGGREKLFFGSGTQLSVL.

The V call is TRBV16, the J call TRBJ1-1, with TRBD1 matching 10 bases. CDR1 is KGHSY and CDR2 is FQNENV in the germline V gene. The CDR3 has 15 amino acids. With V trimmed by 3 bases and J by 5 bases, 6 bases remained unmatched. The CDR3 region is CASSHRTGGDTEAFF. As DNA, the CDR3 is TGTGCCAGCAGCCACCGGACAGGGGGAGATACTGAAGCTTTCTTT.

The chain joins TRBV24-1 to TRBJ1-2; no reliable D call. In germline, CDR1 is KGHDR, CDR2 SFDVKD. This CDR3 is built from 13 residues. With 4 bases removed from V and 5 bases from J, the gap between germline ends came to 10 bases. DNA for the CDR3: TGTGCCACCAGTGAGACCGACTTGTATGGCTACACCTTC. Translating it yields CATSETDLYGYTF.

The rearrangement joins TRBV3-1 to TRBJ1-2; TRBD1 is a possible D gene (5 bases). The CDR3 has 12 amino acids. Per germline, CDR1 LGHDT and CDR2 YNNKEL (reference sequence). The V and J ends lost 8 bases and 3 bases respectively, with 10 bases between them. CDR3 protein: CASRGGHYGYTF. CDR3 bases: TGTGCCAGCCGGGGGGGACACTATGGCTACACCTTC.

This rearrangement joins TRBV12-3 or TRBV12-4 to TRBJ1-5; no reliable D call. The ends were cut back, 6 bases at V and 3 bases at J, with 9 bases in the middle. This CDR3 region has 13 residues. CDR3 amino acids: CASSPRDNQPQHF. The CDR3 region has the DNA TGTGCCAGCAGCCCCCGGGACAATCAGCCCCAGCATTTT.

The chain links TRBV29-1 to TRBJ2-3, with D hard to call. The germline V gene has CDR1 SQVTM and CDR2 ANQGSEA. CDR3 length: 13 residues. V lost 1 base and J lost 7, with 12 bases in between. The CDR3 DNA reads as TGCAGCGTTGAAGCTAGTAGTTTAAATACGCAGTATTTT. This codes for CSVEASSLNTQYF.